This T cell receptor beta chain was captured by sequencing in a study of OX40 agonist ivuxolimab in advanced cancers. Sequencing was performed with immunoSEQ multiplex PCR; in TCRdb, only in-frame clones are kept and a portion is missing. The table includes around 150,000 clones, around 94% detected once. V was cut by 1 base and J by 4 bases, with 11 bases left in between. From germline, CDR1 is MGHRA and CDR2 YSYEKL. There are 15 residues in the CDR3. The rearrangement links TRBV4-1 to TRBJ1-3, with a weak D call TRBD1 (6 bases). The source is an adult with an advanced solid tumor such as melanoma, head and neck, liver or kidney cancer. Sequenced here: CD4+ or CD8+ T cells sorted from blood, sampled in a trial of the OX40 agonist ivuxolimab. The DNA for the CDR3 is TGCGCCAGCAGCCAAGGGCAGGGGCAAGGAAACACCATATATTTT. Residues: CASSQGQGQGNTIYF.